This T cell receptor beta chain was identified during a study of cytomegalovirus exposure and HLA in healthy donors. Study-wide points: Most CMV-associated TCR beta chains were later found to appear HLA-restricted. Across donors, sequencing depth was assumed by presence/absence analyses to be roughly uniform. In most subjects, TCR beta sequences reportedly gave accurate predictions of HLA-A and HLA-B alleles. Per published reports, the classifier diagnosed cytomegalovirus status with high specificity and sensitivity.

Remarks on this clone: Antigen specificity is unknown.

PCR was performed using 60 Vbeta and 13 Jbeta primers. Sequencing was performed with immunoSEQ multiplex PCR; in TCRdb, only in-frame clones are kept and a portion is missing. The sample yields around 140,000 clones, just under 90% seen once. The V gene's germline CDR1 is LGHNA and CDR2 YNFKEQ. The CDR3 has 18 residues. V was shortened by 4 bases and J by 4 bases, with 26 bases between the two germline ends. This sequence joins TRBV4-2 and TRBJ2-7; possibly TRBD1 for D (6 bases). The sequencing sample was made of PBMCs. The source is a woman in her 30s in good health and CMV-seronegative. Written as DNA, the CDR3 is TGTGCCAGCAGCCGAACGTGGACCGGGACGGGGACATCGTACGAGCAGTACTTC. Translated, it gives CASSRTWTGTGTSYEQYF.